The 15 T cell receptor beta chains below come from one sample, sequenced in a study of control samples from healthy donors and cancer patients. Libraries were prepared by immunoSEQ multiplex PCR; TCRdb keeps only in-frame clonotypes and omits some of them. The data contain fewer than 200,000 clones, 95% to 96% of them singletons. Sequenced material: blood. Receptors originate from a woman aged 25 to 39 in good health.

This clone was observed a single time. The chain carries TRBV5-1 and TRBJ2-2, with D uncertain. This CDR3 spans 14 amino acids. The germline V and J ends were trimmed by 4 bases and 8 bases, with 15 bases remaining between them. Germline V gives CDR1 SGHRS, CDR2 YFSETQ. The CDR3 sequence is CASSRDTVQGELFF. As DNA, the CDR3 is TGCGCCAGCAGCCGTGACACGGTTCAAGGGGAGCTGTTTTTT.

The CDR3 nucleotides are TGTGCCAGCAGACCCGAGGACGGAGCCTACAATGAGCAGTTCTTC. Translation gives CASRPEDGAYNEQFF. The rearrangement uses TRBV25-1 and TRBJ2-1; D gene unclear. Per germline, CDR1 MGHDK and CDR2 SYGVNS. Trimming shortened V by 6 bases and J by 2 bases, and 14 bases separated the two germline ends. The CDR3 has 15 amino acids.

This clone was seen just once. The chain uses TRBV28 and TRBJ1-2, with D possibly TRBD1 on 6 matching bases. The germline V gene has CDR1 MDHEN and CDR2 SYDVKM. V gave up 3 bases and J gave up 4 bases, with 12 bases separating them. There are 14 residues in the CDR3. CDR3 region: CASSFGGAPYGYTF. CDR3 in DNA: TGTGCCAGCAGTTTTGGGGGGGCTCCCTATGGCTACACCTTC.

The rearrangement links TRBV3-1 (or the pseudogene TRBV3-2) to TRBJ2-5, with D maybe TRBD2 (6 bases). V was cut by 4 bases and J by 5 bases, with 14 bases left in between. The CDR3 loop spans 14 amino acids. The germline V gene encodes CDR1 LGHDT and CDR2 YNNKEL (reference sequence). The CDR3 DNA reads TGTGCCAGCAGCCTTCGGAGGGCCGGTGAGACCCAGTACTTC. It encodes CASSLRRAGETQYF.

This clone was seen just once. The J gene is TRBJ2-7, the V gene TRBV6-1, with no clear D. Trimming removed 0 bases from V and 2 bases from J, with 11 bases in between. The CDR3 has 15 residues. Germline CDR1 and CDR2: MNHNS and SASEGT. CDR3: CASSEARRAPYEQYF. In DNA, the CDR3 is TGTGCCAGCAGTGAAGCTCGACGGGCTCCCTACGAGCAGTACTTC.

This chain joins TRBV7-3 and TRBJ2-6; TRBD1 might be the D (5 bases). Per the germline V gene, CDR1 is SGHTA and CDR2 is FQGTGA. CDR3 length: 16 amino acids. Trimming removed 5 bases from V and 0 bases from J, with 11 bases in between. The CDR3 nucleotides are TGTGCCAGCAGCCGAGACAGACCCTCTGGGGCCAACGTCCTGACTTTC. Translated: CASSRDRPSGANVLTF.

This rearrangement joins TRBV27 to TRBJ2-7, with 7 bases aligning to TRBD1. CDR3 length: 13 amino acids. Germline loops: CDR1 MNHEY, CDR2 SMNVEV (reference sequence). V dropped 4 bases and J dropped 3; count of bases not matched to a gene: 3. The CDR3 DNA sequence: TGTGCCAGCAGTTGGGACAGCCACTACGAGCAGTACTTC. Amino acid sequence: CASSWDSHYEQYF.

This chain links TRBV11-2 with TRBJ1-1; D is unclear. Germline V CDR1 and CDR2: SGHAT, FQNNGV. This CDR3 region has 14 residues. Trimming left V 1 base short and J 1 base short, with 7 bases between. As DNA, the CDR3 is TGTGCCAGCAGCTTAGCTGGGCCGAACACTGAAGCTTTCTTT. Residues: CASSLAGPNTEAFF.

The V and J genes are TRBV2 and TRBJ1-6, with TRBD1 matching over 7 bases. Germline V CDR1 and CDR2: SNHLY, FYNNEI. After removal of 7 bases from V and 5 bases from J, the junction contained 5 bases not matched to a gene. The CDR3 contains 14 residues. CDR3 region: CASTPTGDNSPLHF. The CDR3 DNA sequence: TGTGCCAGCACCCCTACAGGGGATAATTCACCCCTCCACTTT. Full variable domain (outside the CDR3, taken from reference TRBV2 and TRBJ1-6): EPEVTQTPSHQVTQMGQEVILRCVPISNHLYFYWYRQILGQKVEFLVSFYNNEISEKSEIFDDQFSVERPDGSNFTLKIRSTKLEDSAMYFCASTPTGDNSPLHFGNGTRLTVT.

This chain links TRBV5-1 with TRBJ1-1; unclear D gene. V shed 3 bases and J shed 1 base, with 10 bases lying between them. Germline V gene lookup returns CDR1 SGHRS and CDR2 YFSETQ. The CDR3 totals 14 residues. This CDR3 reads CASSSRGGNTEAFF. CDR3 nucleotides: TGCGCCAGCAGCTCCCGGGGAGGGAACACTGAAGCTTTCTTT.

V and J are TRBV29-1 and TRBJ2-7, with 10 bases identical to TRBD2. J was trimmed by 5 bases and V by 6 bases; bases with no gene match: 13. Looked up from germline, CDR1 is SQVTM and CDR2 is ANQGSEA. The CDR3 covers 15 residues. The CDR3 sequence: CSVLGASGRPHEQYF. DNA for the CDR3: TGCAGCGTACTGGGGGCTAGCGGGAGACCCCACGAGCAGTACTTC.

The CDR3 region has the DNA TGTGCCAGCACCGAGAGTCGTTCTGGCGGCTACACCTTC. Translation: CASTESRSGGYTF. This chain connects TRBV28 to TRBJ1-2; D unresolved. The V end lost 7 bases, the J end lost 8 bases, and 17 bases lay between the germline ends. The CDR3 is 13 amino acids. CDR1 and CDR2 (germline): MDHEN, SYDVKM.

This chain connects TRBV6-5 to TRBJ1-6, with D possibly being TRBD1 (6 bases). V was cut by 6 bases and J by 0 bases, with 9 bases left in between. This CDR3 spans 15 amino acids. From germline, CDR1 is MNHEY and CDR2 SVGAGI. The CDR3 coding sequence is TGTGCCAGCAGCTCAGGGGACTCCTATAATTCACCCCTCCACTTT. This gives the protein CASSSGDSYNSPLHF.

The V call is TRBV6-5, the J call TRBJ2-1; perhaps TRBD1 as D (6 bases). The CDR3 extends over 13 amino acids. Germline CDR1 is MNHEY and CDR2 is SVGAGI. Trimming pared 7 bases from V and 8 bases from J, leaving 15 bases between. The CDR3 region has the DNA TGTGCCAGCACCTACGGTGGGGGCTATGAGCAGTTCTTC. Amino acids: CASTYGGGYEQFF.

The chain couples TRBV6-6 to TRBJ2-6; 7 bases are a match to TRBD2. The CDR3 has 12 residues. CDR1 and CDR2 (germline): MNHNY, SVGAGI (reference sequence). Trimming cost V 11 bases and J 2 bases; bases outside gene matches: 0. Here the CDR3 DNA reads TGTGCCGGGGGGGCTGGGGCCAACGTCCTGACTTTC. This translates into CAGGAGANVLTF.